The 6 T cell receptor beta chains presented below share a single source sample, sequenced in a study of blood T cell repertoires in COVID-19. The data were produced by immunoSEQ multiplex PCR, yet TCRdb's version contains in-frame clones alone and is incomplete. Of 380,000 or so clones listed, more than 70% are singletons. Specimen: peripheral blood. The receptors derive from a man between 35 and 55 years old with acute or convalescent COVID-19.

V usage is TRBV3-1 (or the pseudogene TRBV3-2) and J usage is TRBJ1-1, with 9 bases matching TRBD1. The CDR3 loop spans 21 amino acids. Per germline, CDR1 LGHDT and CDR2 YNNKEL (reference sequence). Trimming removed 4 bases from V and 0 bases from J; junction bases left unmatched: 21. The CDR3 coding sequence is TGTGCCAGCAGCCTCTCGACCGGTTGGCTACGGACAGGGGCTATGAACACTGAAGCTTTCTTT. It translates to CASSLSTGWLRTGAMNTEAFF.

V gene TRBV5-1 combines with J gene TRBJ1-5, with 7 positions matching TRBD1. The V gene's germline CDR1 is SGHRS and CDR2 YFSETQ. Germline trimming cut 0 bases from V and 6 bases from J; bases unmatched to any gene: 3. The CDR3 totals 14 residues. As DNA, the CDR3 is TGCGCCAGCAGCTTGGGACAGGGAGGTCAGCCCCAGCATTTT. Its translation: CASSLGQGGQPQHF.

The chain links TRBV7-8 to TRBJ1-5; no clear D. Germline V gene data show CDR1 as SGHVS and CDR2 as FQNEAQ. This CDR3 contains 13 residues. V shed 1 base and J shed 7 bases, with 8 bases lying between them. CDR3 DNA sequence: TGTGCCAGCAGCTTAGGGTATAGACAGCCCCAGCATTTT. Its translation: CASSLGYRQPQHF.

The CDR3 region is CASSLTGGEGFYEQYF. In nucleotides, the CDR3 is TGCGCCAGCAGCTTGACTGGCGGGGAGGGATTCTACGAGCAGTACTTC. The chain couples TRBV5-1 to TRBJ2-7; TRBD2 agrees at 7 bases. This CDR3 comprises 16 residues. Looked up from germline, CDR1 is SGHRS and CDR2 is YFSETQ. With V trimmed by 1 base and J by 3 bases, 10 bases remained unmatched.

The chain combines TRBV29-1 with TRBJ2-3; no definite D call. Trimming shortened V by 1 base and J by 2 bases, and 16 bases separated the two germline ends. Germline V gives CDR1 SQVTM, CDR2 ANQGSEA. This CDR3 region has 16 residues. The CDR3 nucleotides read TGCAGCGTTGAAGGTGGGCCTGAAATTGTCACAGATACGCAGTATTTT. This translates into CSVEGGPEIVTDTQYF.

The chain recombines TRBV19 with TRBJ1-2; 8 bases match TRBD1. CDR1 and CDR2 (germline): LNHDA, SQIVND (reference sequence). The V gene end was trimmed by 6 bases and the J gene end by 5 bases; junction bases not matched to a gene: 11. The CDR3 has 15 residues. CDR3 sequence (DNA): TGTGCCAGTAGGACGAGACAGGGGCCGGGGTATGGCTACACCTTC. Amino acid sequence: CASRTRQGPGYGYTF.